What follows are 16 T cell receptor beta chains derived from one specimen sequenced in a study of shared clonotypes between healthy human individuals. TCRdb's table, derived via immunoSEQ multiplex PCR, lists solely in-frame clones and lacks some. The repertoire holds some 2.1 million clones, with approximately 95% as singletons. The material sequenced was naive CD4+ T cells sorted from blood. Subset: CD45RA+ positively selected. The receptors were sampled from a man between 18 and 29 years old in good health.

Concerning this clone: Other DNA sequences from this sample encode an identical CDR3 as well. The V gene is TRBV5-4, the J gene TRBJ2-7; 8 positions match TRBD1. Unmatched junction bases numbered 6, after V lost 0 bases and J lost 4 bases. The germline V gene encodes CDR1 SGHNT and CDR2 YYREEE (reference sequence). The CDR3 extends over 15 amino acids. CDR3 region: CASSLAGTGSYEQYF. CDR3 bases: TGTGCCAGCAGCTTGGCCGGGACAGGCTCGTACGAGCAGTACTTC.

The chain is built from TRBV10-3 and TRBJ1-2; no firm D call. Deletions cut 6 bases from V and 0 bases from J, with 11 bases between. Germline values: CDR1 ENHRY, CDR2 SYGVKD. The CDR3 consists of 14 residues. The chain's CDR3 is CAIRYGVPNYGYTF. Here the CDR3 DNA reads TGTGCCATCAGGTACGGGGTCCCTAACTATGGCTACACCTTC.

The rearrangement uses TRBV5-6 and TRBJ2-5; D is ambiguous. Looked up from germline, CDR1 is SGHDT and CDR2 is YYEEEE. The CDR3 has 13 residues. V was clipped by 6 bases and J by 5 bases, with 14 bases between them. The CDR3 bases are TGTGCCAGCAACAAACCCTTGATGGAGACCCAGTACTTC. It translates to CASNKPLMETQYF.

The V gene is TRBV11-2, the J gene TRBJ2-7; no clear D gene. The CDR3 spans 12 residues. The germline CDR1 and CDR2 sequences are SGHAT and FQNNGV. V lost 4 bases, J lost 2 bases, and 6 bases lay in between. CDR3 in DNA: TGTGCCAGCAGCTCCTCAGCCTACGAGCAGTACTTC. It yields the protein CASSSSAYEQYF. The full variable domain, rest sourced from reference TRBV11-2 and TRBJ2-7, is EAGVAQSPRYKIIEKRQSVAFWCNPISGHATLYWYQQILGQGPKLLIQFQNNGVVDDSQLPKDRFSAERLKGVDSTLKIQPAKLEDSAVYLCASSSSAYEQYFGPGTRLTVT.

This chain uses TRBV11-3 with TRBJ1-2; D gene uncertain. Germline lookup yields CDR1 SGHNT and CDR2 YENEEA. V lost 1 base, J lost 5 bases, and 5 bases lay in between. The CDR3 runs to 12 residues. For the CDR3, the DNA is TGTGCCAGCAGCTTAGGGGGATATGGCTACACCTTC. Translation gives CASSLGGYGYTF.

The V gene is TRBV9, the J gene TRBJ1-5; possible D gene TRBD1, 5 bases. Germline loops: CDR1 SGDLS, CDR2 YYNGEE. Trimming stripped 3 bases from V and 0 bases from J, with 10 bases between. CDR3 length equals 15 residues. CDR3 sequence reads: CASSAGQDSNQPQHF. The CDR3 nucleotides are TGTGCCAGCAGCGCTGGACAAGATAGCAATCAGCCCCAGCATTTT.

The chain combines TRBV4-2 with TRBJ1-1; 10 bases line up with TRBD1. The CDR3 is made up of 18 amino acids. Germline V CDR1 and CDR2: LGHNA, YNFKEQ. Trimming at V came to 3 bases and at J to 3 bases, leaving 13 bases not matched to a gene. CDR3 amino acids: CASSQGTGARTGDTEAFF. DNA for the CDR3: TGTGCCAGCAGCCAGGGGACAGGGGCCCGGACCGGCGACACTGAAGCTTTCTTT.

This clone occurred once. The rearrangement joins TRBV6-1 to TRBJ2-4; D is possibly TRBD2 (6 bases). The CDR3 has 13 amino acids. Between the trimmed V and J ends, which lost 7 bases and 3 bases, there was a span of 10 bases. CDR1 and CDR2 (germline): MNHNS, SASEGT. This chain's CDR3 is CASIGRLKNIQYF. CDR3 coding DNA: TGTGCCAGCATCGGGAGACTCAAAAACATTCAGTACTTC.

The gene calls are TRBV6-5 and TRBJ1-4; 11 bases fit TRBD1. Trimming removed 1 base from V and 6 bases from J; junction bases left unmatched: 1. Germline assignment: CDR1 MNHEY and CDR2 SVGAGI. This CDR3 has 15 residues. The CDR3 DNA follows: TGTGCCAGCAGTTACTTGGGACAGGGGGATGAAAAACTGTTTTTT. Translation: CASSYLGQGDEKLFF.

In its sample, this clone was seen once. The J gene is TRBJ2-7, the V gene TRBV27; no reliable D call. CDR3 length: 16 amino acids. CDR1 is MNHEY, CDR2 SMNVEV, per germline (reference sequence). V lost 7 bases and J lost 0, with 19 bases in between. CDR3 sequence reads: CASTPLSGGASYEQYF. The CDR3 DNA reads TGTGCCAGCACTCCACTATCGGGCGGCGCCTCCTACGAGCAGTACTTC.

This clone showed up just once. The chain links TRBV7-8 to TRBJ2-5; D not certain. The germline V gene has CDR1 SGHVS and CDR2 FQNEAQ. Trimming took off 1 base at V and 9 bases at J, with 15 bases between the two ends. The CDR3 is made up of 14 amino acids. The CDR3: CASSLGNGYVPQYF. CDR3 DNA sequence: TGTGCCAGCAGCTTAGGGAACGGCTACGTACCCCAGTACTTC.

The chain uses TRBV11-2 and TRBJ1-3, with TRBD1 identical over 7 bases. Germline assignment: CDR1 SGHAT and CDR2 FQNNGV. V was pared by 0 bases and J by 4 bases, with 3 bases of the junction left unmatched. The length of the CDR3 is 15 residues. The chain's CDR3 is CASSLEGGHGNTIYF. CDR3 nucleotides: TGTGCCAGCAGCTTAGAAGGGGGCCACGGAAACACCATATATTTT.

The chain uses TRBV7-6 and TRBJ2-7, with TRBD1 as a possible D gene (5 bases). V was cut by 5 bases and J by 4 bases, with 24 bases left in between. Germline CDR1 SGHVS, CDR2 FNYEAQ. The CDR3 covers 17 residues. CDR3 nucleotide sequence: TGTGCCAGCAGCCCAGCCTTGTGGACATTATTGGGGTACGAGCAGTACTTC. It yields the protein CASSPALWTLLGYEQYF.

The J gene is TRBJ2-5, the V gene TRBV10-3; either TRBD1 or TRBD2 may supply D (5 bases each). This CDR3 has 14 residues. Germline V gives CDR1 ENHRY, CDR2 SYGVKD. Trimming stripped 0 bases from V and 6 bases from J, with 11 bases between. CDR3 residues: CAISESGEQKTQYF. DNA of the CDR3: TGTGCCATCAGTGAGTCGGGGGAGCAAAAGACCCAGTACTTC.

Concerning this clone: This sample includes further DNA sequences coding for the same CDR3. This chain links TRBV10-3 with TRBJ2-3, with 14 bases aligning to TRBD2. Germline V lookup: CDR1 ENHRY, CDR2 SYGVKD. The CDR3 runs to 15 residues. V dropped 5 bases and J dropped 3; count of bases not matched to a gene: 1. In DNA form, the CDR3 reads TGTGCCATCAGTCGGACTAGCGGGGGGACAGATACGCAGTATTTT. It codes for CAISRTSGGTDTQYF.

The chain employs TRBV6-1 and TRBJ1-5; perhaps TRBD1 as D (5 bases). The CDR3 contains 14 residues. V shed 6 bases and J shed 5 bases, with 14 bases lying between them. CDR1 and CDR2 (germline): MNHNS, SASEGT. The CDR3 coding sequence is TGTGCCAGCAGCAGGGCAGTAAGTGATCAGCCCCAGCATTTT. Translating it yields CASSRAVSDQPQHF.